This T cell receptor beta chain was found in a study of patients and donors after allogeneic stem cell transplantation. The V gene end was trimmed by 6 bases and the J gene end by 7 bases; junction bases not matched to a gene: 3. The CDR3 is 13 amino acids. Per germline, CDR1 MNHEY and CDR2 SVGEGT. A few counts support this clonotype. TCRdb passed the RT-PCR reads through MiXCR, listing each CDR3 protein once. Of about a million distinct CDR3 sequences listed, about a sixth are singletons. The chain combines TRBV6-2 or TRBV6-3 with TRBJ2-7; 13 bases are shared with TRBD2. Sequenced input: blood, either unsorted or a sorted T cell fraction (not recorded which). This receptor was identified in a human donor who was either an allogeneic HSCT recipient or a stem cell or donor lymphocyte infusion donor (not recorded which). It is not recorded whose cells these are; they may come from a transplant donor. The CDR3 region is CASSQGLAGEQYF. In DNA, the CDR3 is TGTGCCAGCAGCCAGGGACTAGCGGGGGAGCAGTACTTC.